A selection of T cell receptor beta chains follows, all from one sample in a study of T-cell reconstitution after alpha-beta-depleted transplantation in children. TCRdb re-called the PCR reads through MiXCR, storing one row per CDR3 protein. This sample has 450,000 to 550,000 distinct CDR3 sequences, with about 10% found just once. The starting material was PBMCs, mostly from graft donor cells, obtained 180 days after TCRalphabeta/CD19-depleted stem cell transplant. The source is a female patient under 10 years old who had a stem cell transplant for aplastic anemia, so the T cells may come from the graft donor. Each CDR3 is given with its conserved first and last residue. D genes are given only for firm matches. Clone size is shown for a subset of rows, as once, few, many or a class of expanded clone.

size	J	D	V	CDR3	DNA
NA	TRBJ2-2	TRBD2	TRBV7-2	CASSLGFGTSGNTGELFF	TGTGCCAGCAGCTTAGGCTTCGGGACTAGCGGGAACACCGGGGAGCTGTTTTTT
few	TRBJ2-1	NA	TRBV9	CASSLEPGPSYNEQFF	TGTGCCAGCAGCCTGGAGCCGGGCCCTTCCTACAATGAGCAGTTCTTC
many	TRBJ2-3	NA	TRBV10-3	CAIRLEDGQDTQYF	TGTGCCATCCGACTAGAAGATGGGCAAGATACGCAGTATTTT
NA	TRBJ2-3	NA	TRBV10-3	CAISGVGLSTDTQYF	TGTGCCATCAGTGGGGTCGGGCTTAGCACAGATACGCAGTATTTT
few	TRBJ1-2	NA	TRBV12-3/TRBV12-4	CASSSRRGLGYTF	TGTGCCAGCAGTTCCAGGCGGGGGCTGGGCTACACCTTC
many	TRBJ2-7	TRBD1	TRBV27	CASSLSVTGQSYEQYF	TGTGCCAGCAGTTTATCCGTGACAGGGCAGTCCTACGAGCAGTACTTC
NA	TRBJ2-7	NA	TRBV7-7	CASSLDIGSYEQYF	TGTGCCAGCAGCCTCGACATTGGCTCCTACGAGCAGTACTTC
NA	TRBJ2-1	TRBD2	TRBV12-3/TRBV12-4	CASGAGGWDNEQFF	TGTGCCAGCGGTGCGGGGGGCTGGGACAATGAGCAGTTCTTC
few	TRBJ2-1	NA	TRBV6-2/TRBV6-3	CASSQLGQDGNSYNEQFF	TGTGCCAGCAGTCAGTTGGGGCAGGACGGAAACTCCTACAATGAGCAGTTCTTC
few	TRBJ2-1	NA	TRBV9	CASSGATAYNEQFF	TGTGCCAGCAGCGGGGCGACAGCCTACAATGAGCAGTTCTTC
NA	TRBJ2-1	TRBD2	TRBV12-3/TRBV12-4	CASSLRGLATYNEQFF	TGTGCCAGCAGTTTACGCGGACTAGCGACCTACAATGAGCAGTTCTTC
few	TRBJ2-1	TRBD2	TRBV12-3/TRBV12-4	CASSLGVGGRTFKEQFF	TGTGCCAGCAGTTTAGGGGTGGGCGGGAGGACCTTTAAAGAGCAGTTCTTC
NA	TRBJ2-6	NA	TRBV4-3	CASSQEVSGAGANVLTF	TGCGCCAGCAGCCAAGAAGTGTCGGGGGCCGGGGCCAACGTCCTGACTTTC
few	TRBJ2-5	TRBD2	TRBV5-1	CASSSVAGPWETQYF	TGCGCCAGCAGCTCGGTAGCGGGGCCTTGGGAGACCCAGTACTTC
NA	TRBJ2-1	TRBD1	TRBV7-2	CASSLNRGLSYNEQFF	TGTGCCAGCAGCCTAAACAGGGGGCTCTCCTACAATGAGCAGTTCTTC
NA	TRBJ2-2	NA	TRBV9	CASSVGGGTGSNTGELFF	TGTGCCAGCAGCGTAGGAGGGGGGACTGGATCGAACACCGGGGAGCTGTTTTTT
few	TRBJ2-3	NA	TRBV6-2/TRBV6-3	CASSIGGPDTQYF	TGTGCCAGCTCAATCGGGGGGCCAGATACGCAGTATTTT
few	TRBJ2-6	NA	TRBV18	CASSPLTASGANVLTF	TGTGCCAGCTCACCACTGACGGCCTCTGGGGCCAACGTCCTGACTTTC
NA	TRBJ1-2	NA	TRBV28	CASSLVPLAANYGYTF	TGTGCCAGCAGTTTAGTTCCTCTGGCAGCTAACTATGGCTACACCTTC
few	TRBJ2-3	NA	TRBV4-3	CASSRERNSKTDTQYF	TGCGCCAGCAGCCGCGAGAGAAACAGTAAGACAGATACGCAGTATTTT
many	TRBJ2-1	TRBD2	TRBV27	CASSFLAGAYNEQFF	TGTGCCAGCAGCTTTTTAGCGGGAGCGTACAATGAGCAGTTCTTC
many	TRBJ1-2	NA	TRBV18	CASSPSEGYGYTF	TGTGCCAGCTCGCCCAGCGAGGGCTATGGCTACACCTTC
few	TRBJ2-3	NA	TRBV7-8	CASSKRGTAPDTQYF	TGTGCCAGCAGCAAACGCGGGACGGCCCCAGATACGCAGTATTTT
once	TRBJ1-5	NA	TRBV7-2	CASSLDGQNSNQPQHF	TGTGCCAGCAGCTTAGATGGACAAAATAGCAATCAGCCCCAGCATTTT
NA	TRBJ2-1	TRBD2	TRBV24-1	CATSVSSGRAEQFF	TGTGCCACCAGTGTGTCTAGCGGGAGGGCTGAGCAGTTCTTC
few	TRBJ1-1	TRBD1	TRBV20-1	CSAPRQGTGYEAFF	TGCAGTGCCCCGAGACAGGGGACGGGTTATGAAGCTTTCTTT